The 31 T cell receptor beta chains below were found in one sample sequenced in a study of blood T cell repertoires in COVID-19. Here immunoSEQ multiplex PCR was the method, and the copy in TCRdb shows in-frame clones only, minus some. Of just over 200,000 clones in the sample, under 90% were seen once. The sample comprised peripheral blood. The origin of the receptors is an elderly man with acute or convalescent COVID-19.

This clone was seen a handful of times. The rearrangement links TRBV19 to TRBJ1-3; tentative D call: TRBD1 (5 bases). V was shortened by 5 bases and J by 1 base, with 12 bases between the two germline ends. This CDR3 comprises 15 residues. In germline, CDR1 is LNHDA, CDR2 SQIVND (reference sequence). The CDR3 loop reads CASSPARQSGNTIYF. For the CDR3, the DNA is TGTGCCAGTAGTCCCGCCAGACAGTCTGGAAACACCATATATTTT.

The CDR3 DNA sequence: TGCGCCAGCAGCCTCTACCTGGCTAGCGGGAAAAACAATGAGCAGTTCTTC. Translated: CASSLYLASGKNNEQFF. V usage is TRBV5-1 and J usage is TRBJ2-1; 9 nucleotides align to TRBD2. Germline V gene data show CDR1 as SGHRS and CDR2 as YFSETQ. This CDR3 has 17 residues. V was clipped by 4 bases and J by 5 bases; unmatched bases: 13.

This sequence joins TRBV6-1 and TRBJ1-1, with D maybe TRBD1 (5 bases). From germline, CDR1 is MNHNS and CDR2 SASEGT. V was pared by 3 bases and J by 2 bases, with 7 bases between. This CDR3 is built from 13 residues. CDR3 bases: TGTGCCAGCAGTGACCAGGGTAACACTGAAGCTTTCTTT. It specifies CASSDQGNTEAFF.

This sequence joins TRBV7-8 and TRBJ1-5; D gene unclear. In germline, CDR1 is SGHVS, CDR2 FQNEAQ. Trimming took 4 bases from V and 0 from J, leaving 13 bases between them. The CDR3 runs 16 residues. CDR3 protein: CASSYAGVNSNQPQHF. The DNA for the CDR3 is TGTGCCAGCAGCTACGCGGGAGTGAATAGCAATCAGCCCCAGCATTTT.

This clone showed up many times. The chain links TRBV5-6 to TRBJ2-2; D gene unclear. The CDR3 has 14 amino acids. The germline V gene encodes CDR1 SGHDT and CDR2 YYEEEE. Trimming removed 4 bases at V and 6 bases at J, with 13 bases between. Written as DNA, the CDR3 is TGTGCCAGCAGCACCTACAGATCGGCCGGGGAGCTGTTTTTT. This sequence encodes CASSTYRSAGELFF.

This clone was observed a handful of times. The chain uses TRBV19 and TRBJ1-2, with 8 nucleotides matching TRBD1. The V gene's germline CDR1 is LNHDA and CDR2 SQIVND (reference sequence). The CDR3 contains 18 residues. V was pared by 7 bases and J by 6 bases, with 22 bases of the junction left unmatched. This chain's CDR3 is CASTSYIGMSGGRDGYTF. The CDR3 nucleotides read TGTGCCAGTACCTCTTATATTGGGATGTCAGGGGGCCGGGATGGCTACACCTTC. Using reference TRBV19 and TRBJ1-2 for the parts outside the CDR3, the full variable domain is DGGITQSPKYLFRKEGQNVTLSCEQNLNHDAMYWYRQDPGQGLRLIYYSQIVNDFQKGDIAEGYSVSREKKESFPLTVTSAQKNPTAFYLCASTSYIGMSGGRDGYTFGSGTRLTVV.

Only one count was recorded for this clone. This rearrangement joins TRBV7-3 to TRBJ2-5, with TRBD2 matching over 11 bases. CDR1 is SGHTA, CDR2 FQGTGA, per germline. V gave up 5 bases and J gave up 9 bases; unmatched junction bases: 11. CDR3 size: 15 residues. The CDR3: CASSTSGSGQLPQYF. CDR3 coding DNA: TGTGCCAGCAGCACTAGCGGGAGTGGGCAATTACCCCAGTACTTC.

The chain carries TRBV28 and TRBJ2-7, with 7 positions matching TRBD2. The CDR3 runs to 15 residues. The germline V gene encodes CDR1 MDHEN and CDR2 SYDVKM. With V trimmed by 4 bases and J by 2 bases, 8 bases remained unmatched. CDR3 region: CASSSWTRGTYEQYF. CDR3 in DNA: TGTGCCAGCAGTTCATGGACTAGGGGAACCTACGAGCAGTACTTC.

This chain joins TRBV7-9 and TRBJ1-4; D unresolved. V dropped 1 base and J dropped 5 bases, with 8 bases sitting between them. The germline V gene has CDR1 SEHNR and CDR2 FQNEAQ (reference sequence). The CDR3 runs 14 residues. CDR3 in amino acids: CASSLERLNEKLFF. DNA of the CDR3: TGTGCCAGCAGCTTAGAAAGACTGAATGAAAAACTGTTTTTT.

The chain links TRBV11-2 to TRBJ2-1; 9 nucleotides agree with TRBD2. The V and J ends lost 1 base and 5 bases, in that order; junction bases with no gene match: 3. This CDR3 has 15 residues. Germline CDR1 reads SGHAT; CDR2 reads FQNNGV. The CDR3 region has the DNA TGTGCCAGCAGCTTAGTTAGCGGGAGACACAATGAGCAGTTCTTC. This sequence encodes CASSLVSGRHNEQFF.

J is TRBJ2-3 and V is TRBV11-2; D might be TRBD2 (6 bases). Germline V gene sequence: CDR1 SGHAT, CDR2 FQNNGV. The CDR3 contains 16 residues. Trimming stripped 5 bases from V and 9 bases from J, with 24 bases between. CDR3 sequence reads: CASSPTSSALGGTQYF. CDR3 nucleotide sequence: TGTGCCAGCAGCCCAACGTCTAGCGCTCTCGGAGGGACGCAGTATTTT.

The V gene is TRBV5-1, the J gene TRBJ2-5, with 11 bases fitting TRBD2. V shed 0 bases, J shed 2 bases, and the junction held 6 bases outside the gene matches. This CDR3 spans 17 amino acids. Germline-derived CDR1 and CDR2 are SGHRS and YFSETQ. The CDR3 region has the DNA TGCGCCAGCAGCTTGGGTACTAGCGGGAGTAGGCAAGAGACCCAGTACTTC. Its translation: CASSLGTSGSRQETQYF.

The chain carries TRBV7-8 and TRBJ2-6; D possibly corresponds to TRBD2 (6 bases). The CDR3 is made up of 15 amino acids. The V end lost 4 bases, the J end lost 0 bases, and 7 bases lay between the germline ends. In germline, CDR1 is SGHVS, CDR2 FQNEAQ. CDR3 in amino acids: CASSYGGSGANVLTF. In DNA form, the CDR3 reads TGTGCCAGCAGCTACGGGGGCTCTGGGGCCAACGTCCTGACTTTC.

This clone was seen a handful of times. CDR3: CASSAGTSGSEQYV. DNA for the CDR3: TGCGCCAGCAGCGCGGGGACTAGCGGGAGCGAGCAGTACGTC. The genes are TRBV5-1 and TRBJ2-7, with 14 nucleotides matching TRBD2. This CDR3 is 14 amino acids long. Germline lookup yields CDR1 SGHRS and CDR2 YFSETQ. J lost 6 bases, V lost 4 bases, and 3 bases had no gene match.

This rearrangement joins TRBV5-4 to TRBJ2-3, with D maybe TRBD2 (5 bases). With 0 bases removed from V and 0 bases from J, the gap between germline ends came to 11 bases. Germline V gene sequence: CDR1 SGHNT, CDR2 YYREEE (reference sequence). This CDR3 comprises 16 residues. The CDR3 coding sequence is TGTGCCAGCAGCTTGGGGGCCGGGATTAGCACAGATACGCAGTATTTT. Translation gives CASSLGAGISTDTQYF.

CDR3 nucleotide sequence: TGTGCCAGCAGCCAACAGGGAAATGGCTACACCTTC. Translating it yields CASSQQGNGYTF. This chain joins TRBV14 and TRBJ1-2; maybe TRBD1 (5 bases). Trimming shortened V by 2 bases and J by 6 bases, and 7 bases separated the two germline ends. Germline lookup yields CDR1 SGHDN and CDR2 FVKESK. The CDR3 has 12 amino acids.

The chain couples TRBV7-9 to TRBJ2-2; TRBD2 matches at 10 bases. With V trimmed by 11 bases and J by 1 base, 13 bases remained unmatched. The germline V gene encodes CDR1 SEHNR and CDR2 FQNEAQ (reference sequence). The CDR3 covers 17 residues. In DNA, the CDR3 is TGTGCCGGATCTAGCGGGAGAGCCACGCGGAACACCGGGGAGCTGTTTTTT. It specifies CAGSSGRATRNTGELFF.

The chain links TRBV20-1 to TRBJ2-3; D is undetermined. Trimming took off 1 base at V and 10 bases at J, with 9 bases between the two ends. Per germline, CDR1 DFQATT and CDR2 SNEGSKA (reference sequence). The CDR3 contains 11 residues. The CDR3: CSARAQLAQYF. In nucleotides, the CDR3 is TGCAGTGCTAGAGCCCAGCTAGCGCAGTATTTT.

The rearrangement uses TRBV28 and TRBJ2-2; 9 bases fit TRBD1. V dropped 4 bases and J dropped 1; count of bases not matched to a gene: 7. This CDR3 contains 17 residues. Germline V gene data show CDR1 as MDHEN and CDR2 as SYDVKM. CDR3 in DNA: TGTGCCAGCAGTTCTAGCCACAGGGGGCTGAACACCGGGGAGCTGTTTTTT. Its protein is CASSSSHRGLNTGELFF.

This chain uses TRBV11-2 with TRBJ2-7; D remains unclear. The CDR3 totals 14 residues. The germline V gene encodes CDR1 SGHAT and CDR2 FQNNGV. The V and J ends lost 1 base and 3 bases respectively, with 10 bases between them. In DNA form, the CDR3 reads TGTGCCAGCAGCTTAGGAATGGCGGTCTACGAGCAGTACGTC. Encoded protein: CASSLGMAVYEQYV.

The chain couples TRBV19 to TRBJ2-3; 9 bases are a match to TRBD2. Unmatched junction bases numbered 5, after V lost 4 bases and J lost 3 bases. The CDR3 length is 15 residues. Germline V gene data show CDR1 as LNHDA and CDR2 as SQIVND (reference sequence). CDR3 in DNA: TGTGCCAGTAGTACTATAGCGGGAGAGACAGATACGCAGTATTTT. Translated, it gives CASSTIAGETDTQYF. The full variable domain, with the rest looked up from reference TRBV19 and TRBJ2-3, is DGGITQSPKYLFRKEGQNVTLSCEQNLNHDAMYWYRQDPGQGLRLIYYSQIVNDFQKGDIAEGYSVSREKKESFPLTVTSAQKNPTAFYLCASSTIAGETDTQYFGPGTRLTVL.

The V call is TRBV19, the J call TRBJ2-6; 7 nucleotides line up with TRBD1. The CDR3 has 15 residues. The V gene end was trimmed by 5 bases and the J gene end by 5 bases; junction bases not matched to a gene: 6. Germline CDR1 is LNHDA and CDR2 is SQIVND (reference sequence). This CDR3 is CASSLGGVRANVLTF. Here the CDR3 DNA reads TGTGCCAGTAGTTTAGGGGGCGTTAGGGCCAACGTCCTGACTTTC.

This chain links TRBV28 with TRBJ1-5; TRBD1 matches at 7 bases. The CDR3 is 17 residues long. J gave up 0 bases and V 3 bases, and 8 bases lay outside the gene matches. From germline, CDR1 is MDHEN and CDR2 SYDVKM. Here the CDR3 DNA reads TGTGCCAGCAGTTTGGTCAGGGGGGCCGATAGCAATCAGCCCCAGCATTTT. Amino acids: CASSLVRGADSNQPQHF.

In DNA form, the CDR3 reads TGTGCCGTCTCAAGCGGGAGGCAGGTGGGAGAGACCCAGTACTTC. This encodes CAVSSGRQVGETQYF. The chain recombines TRBV6-5 with TRBJ2-5, with 9 bases matching TRBD2. Germline lookup yields CDR1 MNHEY and CDR2 SVGAGI. Losses at the gene ends were 11 bases for V and 4 bases for J; bases not matched to a gene: 14. The CDR3 has 15 amino acids.

CDR3 protein: CASSVGGGRGSYNEQFF. The CDR3 DNA reads as TGTGCCAGCAGCGTAGGAGGCGGGCGTGGTTCCTACAATGAGCAGTTCTTC. The J gene is TRBJ2-1, the V gene TRBV9, with a possible D match to TRBD2 (5 bases). There are 17 residues in the CDR3. Germline V gene lookup returns CDR1 SGDLS and CDR2 YYNGEE. Deletions cut 0 bases from V and 1 base from J, with 14 bases between.

This rearrangement joins TRBV24-1 to TRBJ2-1; 8 bases fit TRBD1. Germline V gene data show CDR1 as KGHDR and CDR2 as SFDVKD. The CDR3 runs to 15 residues. The trim removed 4 bases at V and 7 bases at J, leaving 8 bases unmatched. The CDR3 bases are TGTGCCACCAGTGACCTAGGACAGGGAGGAAATGAGCAGTTCTTC. This gives the protein CATSDLGQGGNEQFF.

The J gene is TRBJ2-3, the V gene TRBV5-8, with D unresolved. CDR1 is SGHTS and CDR2 is YDEGEE in the germline V gene. CDR3 length: 16 amino acids. Deletions cut 4 bases from V and 0 bases from J, with 15 bases between. The CDR3 spells CASSLHLETSTDTQYF. DNA for the CDR3: TGTGCCAGCAGCCTCCACCTAGAAACTAGCACAGATACGCAGTATTTT.

This chain links TRBV23-1 with TRBJ2-1, with D unresolved. TRBV23-1 is known as an ORF, though its function is uncertain. The V gene lost 0 bases and the J gene lost 0 bases, with 12 bases spanning the gap. The CDR3 has 17 residues. The CDR3: CASSQSCGRSSYNEQFF. CDR3 in DNA: TGCGCCAGCAGTCAATCCTGCGGCCGTAGCTCCTACAATGAGCAGTTCTTC.

The V gene is TRBV27, the J gene TRBJ2-3; TRBD1 matches 9 bases. This CDR3 has 15 residues. The ends lost 7 bases at V and 3 bases at J; junction bases unmatched: 8. CDR1 is MNHEY, CDR2 SMNVEV, per germline (reference sequence). The CDR3 spells CASTPTTGGTDTQYF. DNA for the CDR3: TGTGCCAGCACCCCTACGACAGGGGGTACAGATACGCAGTATTTT.

V is TRBV2 and J is TRBJ2-6, with TRBD2 matching 8 bases. V lost 9 bases to trimming and J lost 1 base; unmatched junction nucleotides: 11. Germline assignment: CDR1 SNHLY and CDR2 FYNNEI. The CDR3 is 17 amino acids. The CDR3 protein is CASHRPGLVSGANVLTF. The DNA for the CDR3 is TGTGCCAGTCACCGGCCGGGACTAGTATCTGGGGCCAACGTCCTGACTTTC.

The chain's CDR3 is CASSLALTGTLLQYF. The CDR3 region has the DNA TGTGCCAGCAGCTTAGCTTTGACAGGGACCTTGCTCCAGTACTTC. The gene calls are TRBV7-6 and TRBJ2-5; TRBD1 matches 7 bases. CDR3 length: 15 residues. V was pared by 0 bases and J by 10 bases, with 11 bases of the junction left unmatched. Germline loops: CDR1 SGHVS, CDR2 FNYEAQ.